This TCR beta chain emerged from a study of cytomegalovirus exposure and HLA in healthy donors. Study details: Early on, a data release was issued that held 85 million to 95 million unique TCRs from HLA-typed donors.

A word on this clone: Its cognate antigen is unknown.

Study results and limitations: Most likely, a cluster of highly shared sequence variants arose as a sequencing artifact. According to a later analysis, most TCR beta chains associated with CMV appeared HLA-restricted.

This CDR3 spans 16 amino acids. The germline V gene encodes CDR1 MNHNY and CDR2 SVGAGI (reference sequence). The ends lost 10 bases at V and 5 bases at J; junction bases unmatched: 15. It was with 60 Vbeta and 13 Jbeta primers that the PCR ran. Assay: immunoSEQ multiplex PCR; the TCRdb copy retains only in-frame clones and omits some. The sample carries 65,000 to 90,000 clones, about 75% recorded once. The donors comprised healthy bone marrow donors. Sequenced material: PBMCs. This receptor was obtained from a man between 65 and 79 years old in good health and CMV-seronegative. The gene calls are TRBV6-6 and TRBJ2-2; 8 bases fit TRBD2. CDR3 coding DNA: TGTGCCACCCGGGGGGGGTACAATGAGAGGACCGGGGAGCTGTTTTTT. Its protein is CATRGGYNERTGELFF.